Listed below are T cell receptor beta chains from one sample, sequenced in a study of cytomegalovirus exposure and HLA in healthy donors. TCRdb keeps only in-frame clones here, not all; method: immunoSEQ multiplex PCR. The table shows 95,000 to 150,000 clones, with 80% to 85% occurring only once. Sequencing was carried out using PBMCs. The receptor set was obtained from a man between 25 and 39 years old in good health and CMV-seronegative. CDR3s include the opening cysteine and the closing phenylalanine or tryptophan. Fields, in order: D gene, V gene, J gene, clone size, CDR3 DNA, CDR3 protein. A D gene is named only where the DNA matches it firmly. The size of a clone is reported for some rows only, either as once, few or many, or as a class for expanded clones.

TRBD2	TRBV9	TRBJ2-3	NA	TGTGCCAGCAGCGTAGAGGCGGGGGGCCAGGCAGATACGCAGTATTTT	CASSVEAGGQADTQYF
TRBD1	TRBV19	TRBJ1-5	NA	TGTGCCAGTAACTCCGGGACAGGGTCTAAGCCCCAGCATTTT	CASNSGTGSKPQHF
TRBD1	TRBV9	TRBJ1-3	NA	TGTGCCAGCAGCGTCTCGACAGGGGGCGGAAACACCATATATTTT	CASSVSTGGGNTIYF
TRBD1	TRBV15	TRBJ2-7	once	TGTGCCACCAGCAGAGAACAGGGGGCTCTTTACGAGCAGTACTTC	CATSREQGALYEQYF
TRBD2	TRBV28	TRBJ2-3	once	TGTGCCAGCACTCCGGGGGGGCGGAAATACACAGATACGCAGTATTTT	CASTPGGRKYTDTQYF
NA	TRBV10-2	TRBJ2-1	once	TGCGCCAGCTTAACCGGGAGCGGTGAGCAGTTCTTC	CASLTGSGEQFF
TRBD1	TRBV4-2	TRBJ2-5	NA	TGTGCCAGCAGCCAAGACTGGGAAGGGGGCCGAGAGACCCAGTACTTC	CASSQDWEGGRETQYF
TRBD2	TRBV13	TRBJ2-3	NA	TGTGCCAGCAGCTTATTTCTGGCGGGGGTTTGGCGGAACCCCACAGATACGCAGTATTTT	CASSLFLAGVWRNPTDTQYF
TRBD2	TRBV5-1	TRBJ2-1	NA	TGCGCCAGCAGCTTGAGCGGGGGCTACAATGAGCAGTTCTTC	CASSLSGGYNEQFF
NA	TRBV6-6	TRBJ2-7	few	TGTGCCAGCAGTATCAGCGAGACCTACGAGCAGTACTTC	CASSISETYEQYF
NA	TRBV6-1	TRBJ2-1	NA	TGTGCCAGCAGTGAAGCGCCCCCGACAGGTTACAATGAGCAGTTCTTC	CASSEAPPTGYNEQFF